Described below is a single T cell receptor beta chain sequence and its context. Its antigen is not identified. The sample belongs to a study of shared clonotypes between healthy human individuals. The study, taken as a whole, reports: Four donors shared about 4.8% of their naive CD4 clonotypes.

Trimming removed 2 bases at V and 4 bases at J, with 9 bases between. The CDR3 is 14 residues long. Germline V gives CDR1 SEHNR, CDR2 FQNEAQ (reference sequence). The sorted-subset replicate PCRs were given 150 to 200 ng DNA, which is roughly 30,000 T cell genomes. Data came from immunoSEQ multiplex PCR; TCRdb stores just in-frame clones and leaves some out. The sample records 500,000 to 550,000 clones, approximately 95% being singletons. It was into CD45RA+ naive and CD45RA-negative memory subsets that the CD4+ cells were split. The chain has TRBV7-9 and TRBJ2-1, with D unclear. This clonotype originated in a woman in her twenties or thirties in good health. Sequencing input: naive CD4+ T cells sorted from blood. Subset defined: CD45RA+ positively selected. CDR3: CASSLTFSYNEQFF. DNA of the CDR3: TGTGCCAGCAGCTTAACGTTTTCATACAATGAGCAGTTCTTC.